Following are 28 T cell receptor beta chains from one sample sequenced in a study of response to subunit inactivated influenza vaccine. TCRdb analysed the RT-PCR reads with MiXCR anew, one entry per CDR3 protein. The data hold roughly 650,000 distinct CDR3 sequences, with around 13% observed a single time. This sample comprised PBMCs from blood, obtained around two weeks before vaccination. The receptors shown here come from a man aged 50-59 years who received an inactivated influenza vaccine.

The chain employs TRBV14 and TRBJ2-7, with 7 bases identical to TRBD1. V lost 4 bases to trimming and J lost 8 bases; unmatched junction nucleotides: 5. Germline V gene data show CDR1 as SGHDN and CDR2 as FVKESK. The CDR3 is 12 amino acids. The CDR3 region has the DNA TGTGCCAGCAGCCCGGACAGGTTGAAGCAGTACTTC. It specifies CASSPDRLKQYF.

This clonotype was seen a handful of times. This chain connects TRBV6-5 to TRBJ2-3; 7 positions agree with TRBD1. The CDR3 covers 15 residues. Germline V gives CDR1 MNHEY, CDR2 SVGAGI. V lost 2 bases and J lost 3; bases outside the gene matches: 5. CDR3: CASSYEGGGTDTQYF. Written as DNA, the CDR3 is TGTGCCAGCAGTTACGAAGGGGGCGGAACAGATACGCAGTATTTT.

V is TRBV6-9 and J is TRBJ1-2; 11 nucleotides align to TRBD1. The CDR3 runs to 12 residues. With V trimmed by 11 bases and J by 7 bases, 6 bases remained unmatched. Per the germline V gene, CDR1 is MNHGY and CDR2 is SVAAGI. CDR3 bases: TGTGCCTGCCGGGACAGGGGGACTGGCTACACCTTC. Residues: CACRDRGTGYTF.

The chain joins TRBV20-1 to TRBJ2-1; no reliable D call. V lost 3 bases and J lost 4, with 7 bases in between. CDR1 is DFQATT, CDR2 SNEGSKA, per germline (reference sequence). The CDR3 is 12 amino acids. CDR3 amino acids: CSASVDYNEQFF. In nucleotides, the CDR3 is TGCAGTGCTAGTGTTGATTACAATGAGCAGTTCTTC.

This clonotype was counted between two and nine times. The chain has TRBV11-2 and TRBJ2-4; D is undetermined. V was clipped by 1 base and J by 2 bases, with 6 bases between them. The CDR3 spans 14 residues. The germline V gene encodes CDR1 SGHAT and CDR2 FQNNGV. The CDR3, as DNA: TGTGCCAGCAGCTTAGGGGTAACCAAAAACATTCAGTACTTC. Protein sequence: CASSLGVTKNIQYF. The whole variable domain, filled in from reference TRBV11-2 and TRBJ2-4, reads EAGVAQSPRYKIIEKRQSVAFWCNPISGHATLYWYQQILGQGPKLLIQFQNNGVVDDSQLPKDRFSAERLKGVDSTLKIQPAKLEDSAVYLCASSLGVTKNIQYFGAGTRLSVL.

This clonotype was detected ten times or more. This sequence joins TRBV11-2 and TRBJ1-5, with D perhaps TRBD1 (6 bases). The CDR3 covers 19 residues. Trimming left V 5 bases short and J 6 bases short, with 29 bases between. The germline gives CDR1 SGHAT, CDR2 FQNNGV. The CDR3 DNA follows: TGTGCCAGCAGCCTACTGGACCCCATCAGCTCAGGGGTCTCTCAGCCCCAGCATTTT. Amino acid sequence: CASSLLDPISSGVSQPQHF.

The rearrangement joins TRBV28 to TRBJ2-1; a weak D match, TRBD2 (5 bases). The CDR3 loop spans 15 amino acids. CDR1 and CDR2 (germline): MDHEN, SYDVKM. Trimming removed 5 bases from V and 4 bases from J, with 15 bases in between. Here the CDR3 DNA reads TGTGCCAGCAGTCCCCTCATGGACTCTTACAATGAGCAGTTCTTC. Residues: CASSPLMDSYNEQFF.

This chain joins TRBV7-3 and TRBJ2-7, with D possibly being TRBD2 (6 bases). The CDR3 contains 13 residues. The V gene's germline CDR1 is SGHTA and CDR2 FQGTGA. V lost 1 base and J 6 bases, leaving 10 bases between the germline ends. For the CDR3, the DNA is TGTGCCAGCAGCTTAATGGGAGGCGGCGAGCAGTACTTC. Translated, it gives CASSLMGGGEQYF.

This clonotype turned up a few times. The chain is built from TRBV6-2 or TRBV6-3 and TRBJ1-1; D gene unclear. Trimming cost V 8 bases and J 0 bases, with 10 bases left between them. CDR3 length: 13 amino acids. Germline CDR1 reads MNHEY; CDR2 reads SVGEGT. CDR3: CASHDVMNTEAFF. The CDR3 nucleotides read TGTGCCAGCCACGATGTCATGAACACTGAAGCTTTCTTT.

In this sample, this clonotype turned up a few times. This chain uses TRBV28 with TRBJ2-5; D unclear. Germline CDR1 MDHEN, CDR2 SYDVKM. Trimming took off 4 bases at V and 0 bases at J, with 12 bases between the two ends. CDR3 length equals 15 residues. As DNA, the CDR3 is TGTGCCAGCAGTTGGACCGTGGGGTACCAAGAGACCCAGTACTTC. It codes for CASSWTVGYQETQYF.

V gene TRBV20-1 combines with J gene TRBJ2-1; 10 nucleotides line up with TRBD1. CDR1 and CDR2 (germline): DFQATT, SNEGSKA (reference sequence). V shed 6 bases and J 4 bases; nucleotides not matched to a gene: 9. CDR3 length: 15 amino acids. CDR3 DNA: TGCAGTGCCAGGGCCCCGGGACAGGGGTACAATGAGCAGTTCTTC. Its translation: CSARAPGQGYNEQFF.

The V and J genes are TRBV19 and TRBJ1-6, with 7 bases identical to TRBD1. This CDR3 has 14 amino acids. V was clipped by 6 bases and J by 14 bases; unmatched bases: 13. Germline CDR1 reads LNHDA; CDR2 reads SQIVND (reference sequence). CDR3 sequence reads: CASSQGDSLLALHF. The CDR3 DNA reads TGTGCCAGTAGCCAGGGGGACAGCCTCCTGGCCCTCCACTTT.

The rearrangement uses TRBV28 and TRBJ2-2; D may match TRBD1 or TRBD2 (5 bases each). Germline loops: CDR1 MDHEN, CDR2 SYDVKM. This CDR3 has 15 amino acids. V was clipped by 5 bases and J by 3 bases, with 13 bases between them. This CDR3 reads CASSARGRYTGELFF. As DNA, the CDR3 is TGTGCCAGCAGTGCAAGGGGACGGTACACCGGGGAGCTGTTTTTT.

This clonotype occurred a few times. J is TRBJ2-1 and V is TRBV4-3; D remains ambiguous. Germline-derived CDR1 and CDR2 are LGHNA and YSLEER. V shed 0 bases and J shed 2 bases, with 8 bases lying between them. CDR3 size: 15 residues. The CDR3 sequence: CASSQEHTPYNEQFF. The CDR3 DNA is TGCGCCAGCAGCCAAGAGCACACACCCTACAATGAGCAGTTCTTC.

This clonotype was seen more than once but under ten times. The chain is built from TRBV6-1 and TRBJ1-5; D gene unclear. V lost 3 bases to trimming and J lost 1 base, with 7 bases between them. Per the germline V gene, CDR1 is MNHNS and CDR2 is SASEGT. This CDR3 spans 14 amino acids. In DNA, the CDR3 is TGTGCCAGCAGTGAGCCATACAGCAATCAGCCCCAGCATTTT. It translates to CASSEPYSNQPQHF.

In this sample, this clonotype turned up many times. The chain uses TRBV4-1 and TRBJ1-2; 12 bases are a match to TRBD1. V was pared by 2 bases and J by 2 bases, with 6 bases of the junction left unmatched. There are 17 residues in the CDR3. The V gene's germline CDR1 is MGHRA and CDR2 YSYEKL. CDR3 nucleotides: TGCGCCAGCAGCCAACTAACCGGGACAGGGGGCAACTATGGCTACACCTTC. This sequence encodes CASSQLTGTGGNYGYTF.

This clonotype has a count of ten or more. The chain uses TRBV5-1 and TRBJ2-7; 8 bases line up with TRBD2. With 4 bases clipped from V and 3 bases from J, the junction kept 9 bases outside the gene matches. Per the germline V gene, CDR1 is SGHRS and CDR2 is YFSETQ. The CDR3 totals 15 residues. CDR3 DNA sequence: TGCGCCAGCAGCCCGGGACTAGAACAAATCTACGAGCAGTACTTC. Protein product: CASSPGLEQIYEQYF.

This clonotype occurred many times. The chain carries TRBV5-6 and TRBJ2-1, with TRBD1 matching over 9 bases. Germline CDR1 reads SGHDT; CDR2 reads YYEEEE. The CDR3 extends over 15 amino acids. After removal of 4 bases from V and 9 bases from J, the junction contained 11 bases not matched to a gene. This CDR3 is CASSRPGQGFGEQFF. The CDR3 DNA follows: TGTGCCAGCAGCCGACCGGGACAGGGCTTCGGTGAGCAGTTCTTC.

The V gene is TRBV28, the J gene TRBJ2-7; 7 bases map to TRBD1. The CDR3 loop spans 16 amino acids. V trimming: 1 base; J trimming: 2 bases; junction bases outside the gene matches: 8. The V gene's germline CDR1 is MDHEN and CDR2 SYDVKM. CDR3 sequence reads: CASSLLRPGTAYEQYF. As DNA, the CDR3 is TGTGCCAGCAGTTTATTGAGGCCCGGGACAGCCTACGAGCAGTACTTC.

DNA of the CDR3: TGCAGCGTTGAAGCGGGGGGGGATACGCAGTATTTT. It codes for CSVEAGGDTQYF. The chain employs TRBV29-1 and TRBJ2-3; 8 bases fit TRBD2. This CDR3 has 12 residues. From germline, CDR1 is SQVTM and CDR2 ANQGSEA. The V and J ends lost 1 base and 6 bases, in that order; junction bases with no gene match: 0.

V is TRBV5-4 and J is TRBJ2-1; D is undetermined. V was trimmed by 2 bases and J by 9 bases, leaving 9 bases between them. CDR1 is SGHNT and CDR2 is YYREEE in the germline V gene (reference sequence). The CDR3 covers 12 residues. The CDR3 sequence is CASSFSGAEQFF. CDR3 nucleotide sequence: TGTGCCAGCAGCTTTTCAGGAGCTGAGCAGTTCTTC. Combining the CDR3 with reference TRBV5-4 and TRBJ2-1 gives the whole variable domain ETGVTQSPTHLIKTRGQQVTLRCSSQSGHNTVSWYQQALGQGPQFIFQYYREEENGRGNFPPRFSGLQFPNYSSELNVNALELDDSALYLCASSFSGAEQFFGPGTRLTVL.

A few counts support this clonotype. CDR3: CASSLGLLGLASETQYF. In nucleotides, the CDR3 is TGTGCCAGCAGCTTAGGTCTTTTGGGTCTAGCTTCAGAGACCCAGTACTTC. V gene TRBV11-2 combines with J gene TRBJ2-5; TRBD2 is a possible D gene (5 bases). V was shortened by 1 base and J by 4 bases, with 19 bases between the two germline ends. The CDR3 extends over 17 amino acids. CDR1 is SGHAT and CDR2 is FQNNGV in the germline V gene. Full variable domain (remainder filled in from reference TRBV11-2 and TRBJ2-5): EAGVAQSPRYKIIEKRQSVAFWCNPISGHATLYWYQQILGQGPKLLIQFQNNGVVDDSQLPKDRFSAERLKGVDSTLKIQPAKLEDSAVYLCASSLGLLGLASETQYFGPGTRLLVL.

This clonotype appeared many times. The chain couples TRBV27 to TRBJ2-5; D call uncertain. V was trimmed by 6 bases and J by 2 bases, leaving 10 bases between them. The CDR3 sequence is 13 residues long. Germline-derived CDR1 and CDR2 are MNHEY and SMNVEV (reference sequence). The CDR3 reads CASRRTAQETQYF. The CDR3 nucleotides are TGTGCCAGCAGAAGAACAGCACAAGAGACCCAGTACTTC.

The rearrangement joins TRBV20-1 to TRBJ2-7, with a tentative D call TRBD1 (5 bases). The CDR3 has 13 residues. Trimming took off 0 bases at V and 3 bases at J, with 9 bases between the two ends. CDR1 is DFQATT and CDR2 is SNEGSKA in the germline V gene (reference sequence). The DNA of the CDR3 is TGCAGTGCTAGAGATGTCAGGGTCTACGAGCAGTACTTC. It translates to CSARDVRVYEQYF.

The V and J genes are TRBV7-3 and TRBJ2-7; perhaps D is TRBD1 or TRBD2 (6 bases each). This CDR3 has 13 amino acids. Trimming stripped 5 bases from V and 7 bases from J, with 15 bases between. The germline V gene encodes CDR1 SGHTA and CDR2 FQGTGA. CDR3 in amino acids: CASSQGQGREQYF. CDR3 coding DNA: TGTGCCAGCAGCCAAGGGCAGGGGAGGGAGCAGTACTTC. Combining the CDR3 with reference TRBV7-3 and TRBJ2-7 gives the whole variable domain GAGVSQTPSNKVTEKGKYVELRCDPISGHTALYWYRQSLGQGPEFLIYFQGTGAADDSGLPNDRFFAVRPEGSVSTLKIQRTERGDSAVYLCASSQGQGREQYFGPGTRLTVT.

This clonotype was seen only a few times. This chain connects TRBV6-1 to TRBJ2-5; D possibly matches TRBD1 or TRBD2 (5 bases each). The germline V gene has CDR1 MNHNS and CDR2 SASEGT. The CDR3 runs to 14 residues. Deletions cut 7 bases from V and 3 bases from J, with 15 bases between. The CDR3 sequence: CASNRGPTEETQYF. DNA for the CDR3: TGTGCCAGCAATCGGGGACCGACAGAAGAGACCCAGTACTTC.

The chain has TRBV6-2 or TRBV6-3 and TRBJ2-1, with 12 bases fitting TRBD2. Germline V lookup: CDR1 MNHEY, CDR2 SVGEGT. Trimming removed 9 bases from V and 4 bases from J; junction bases left unmatched: 7. The CDR3 has 15 residues. This chain's CDR3 is CASTLAGGGYNEQFF. In DNA, the CDR3 is TGTGCCAGTACCCTAGCGGGAGGGGGATACAATGAGCAGTTCTTC.

This clonotype has only a few counts. The CDR3 DNA follows: TGCGCCAGCAGCCAAGATCAGGGGGTTTTTAGGATAGGCTATGAAAAACTGTTTTTT. Its protein product is CASSQDQGVFRIGYEKLFF. This chain uses TRBV4-3 with TRBJ1-4; TRBD1 matches at 7 bases. The ends lost 0 bases at V and 6 bases at J; junction bases unmatched: 16. CDR3 length equals 19 residues. Germline V lookup: CDR1 LGHNA, CDR2 YSLEER.